This T cell receptor (beta chain) was observed in a study of T cells after yellow fever vaccination. The 5'RACE template-switching step produced TCR cDNA and added a universal primer site and UMIs. TCRdb ran MiXCR on the 5' RACE reads and lists one entry per CDR3 protein. Counted here are hundreds of thousands of distinct CDR3 sequences, approximately 13% occurring once; the ten biggest clones make up 11% to 15%. Trimming left V 5 bases short and J 8 bases short, with 19 bases between. This CDR3 has 16 residues. Germline CDR1 is SGHTA and CDR2 is FQGNSA. Findings of the study overall: Most primary-vaccination clones recurred post-booster (roughly 96% CD4, roughly 87% CD8).

In regard to this clonotype: Its antigen remains unidentified.

The sequence was collected from a man aged 30-40 years who received the YFV17D yellow fever vaccine. The chain has TRBV7-2 and TRBJ1-6, with a tentative D call TRBD1 (6 bases). This sample comprised PBMCs, obtained on the day of the yellow fever booster vaccination. For the CDR3, the DNA is TGTGCCAGCAGCCCCAGACCGACAGGAGGAGATTCACCCCTCCACTTT. Translated: CASSPRPTGGDSPLHF.